This T cell receptor (beta chain) is drawn from a study of beta chain features in type 1 diabetes (dated by TCRdb to between 2017 and 2018). As for the study more broadly: Patients and healthy donors did not differ in mean age, gender distribution, total cell number or subset yield. In the study, recently diagnosed type 1 diabetes patients and matched healthy donors were compared on the TCRB repertoires of their sorted circulating CD4+ T cell subsets. Across all samples, fewer than 130 million sorted cells were examined, and cell number per subset correlated strongly with RNA yield. Whereas all 30 or so donors provided naive and central memory subsets, regulatory and stem cell-like memory subsets were isolated from just 8 patients and about 8 healthy donors. Paper-wide results and their limitations: Sequencing cDNA rather than genomic DNA could over-represent highly expressing activated cells, although activation and CD3 levels did not differ between groups. Shorter templates might have been favored by PCR, but patient and control samples were amplified and corrected together, so both groups would have been affected equally by any skew. HLA sub-analyses involved small numbers of individuals, so any influence of HLA type on TCRB rearrangement remained unresolved. In all four CD4+ subsets, TCRB CDR3 length was moderately but significantly shorter in type 1 diabetes patients. Fewer insertions and more nucleotide deletions at VDJ recombination sites were observed in patients with type 1 diabetes, implying thymic rearrangement abnormalities. Naive, central memory and regulatory TCRB repertoires appeared to be more similar among patients than among healthy donors.

As to this clone: Its binding antigen is unknown. Base quality data are lacking; no much larger clone is found one base away.

Reading the germline V gene gives CDR1 SQVTM and CDR2 ANQGSEA. Trimming takes 4 bases from V and 5 bases from J, and the germline ends sit 12 bases apart. The CDR3 holds 12 amino acids from the cysteine to the phenylalanine. This entry keeps only the CDR3 DNA: 36 bases, framed from base 1. Each donor gave one peripheral blood draw, around 100 mL on average, collected into heparinised tubes. A BD FACSAria II and a panel including CD45RO, CCR7, CD25, CD127, CD95 and CD27 were used to sort naive, central memory, regulatory and stem cell-like memory CD4+ T cells. Every sorted population had a purity above 98%. PBMCs were separated immediately by Lymphoprep density gradient centrifugation and were stained directly, without being cultured. So that batch effects would be minimized, each experiment stained and sorted samples in pairs, pairing one healthy donor with one patient. The entire amount of isolated RNA was reverse transcribed using the High Capacity cDNA Reverse Transcription Kit, so the sequenced TCRB transcripts were expressed ones. Deep immunoSEQ sequencing was applied to naive, central memory and regulatory T cell samples, giving an average of about 3.57 million total reads per sample. Sorted cells were lysed in RLT buffer and RNA was extracted with DNase-treated RNeasy Micro or Mini kits, depending on cell number. Each cell subset was processed separately to prevent cross-contamination, with patient and healthy donor samples processed together. The immunoSEQ multiplex PCR was used to amplify TCRB sequences from cDNA, generating 87-bp fragments that spanned the CDR3 region. Amplicons were sequenced on the Illumina HiSeq platform. The paper's data handling went like this. PCR bias was corrected computationally using synthetic template baselines, and reads within Hamming distance 2 were collapsed, with unmergeable singletons discarded. By aligning reads against IMGT, V, D and J genes, CDR3 length, and insertions or deletions at six rearrangement sites were assigned. Within each subset, clonotype counts were normalized to sorted cell number, and only after that were true diversity and Gini coefficients computed with the tcR R package. The overlap coefficient, calculated on TCRB nucleotide sequences, was used to quantify repertoire sharing. As a proxy for the pre-selection repertoire, out-of-frame TCRB sequences from naive cells were analyzed. Held by TCRdb, this immuneACCESS table contains in-frame sequences only and omits some clones. Under half of the omission traces to an unresolved V gene where checked; the cause of the rest is unknown. From that table come the V and J calls and clone size; the DNA was used to work out D and trimming. The table for this sample lists under 450,000 clones; around 16% of them were counted only once. 0.019% of the sample is in the top ten clones.

The sequence links TRBV29-1 to TRBJ2-7; a tentative D match to TRBD2 spans 7 bases. This TCR came from a woman aged 18-29 years in good health. Specimen: naive CD4+ T cells from blood. What the cell subset or site label conveys for this sample: true naive CD4+ T cells. The DNA sequence is given as TGCAGCGTTGTCAGGGGAGGGGACGAGCAGTACTTC. This yields the protein CSVVRGGDEQYF.